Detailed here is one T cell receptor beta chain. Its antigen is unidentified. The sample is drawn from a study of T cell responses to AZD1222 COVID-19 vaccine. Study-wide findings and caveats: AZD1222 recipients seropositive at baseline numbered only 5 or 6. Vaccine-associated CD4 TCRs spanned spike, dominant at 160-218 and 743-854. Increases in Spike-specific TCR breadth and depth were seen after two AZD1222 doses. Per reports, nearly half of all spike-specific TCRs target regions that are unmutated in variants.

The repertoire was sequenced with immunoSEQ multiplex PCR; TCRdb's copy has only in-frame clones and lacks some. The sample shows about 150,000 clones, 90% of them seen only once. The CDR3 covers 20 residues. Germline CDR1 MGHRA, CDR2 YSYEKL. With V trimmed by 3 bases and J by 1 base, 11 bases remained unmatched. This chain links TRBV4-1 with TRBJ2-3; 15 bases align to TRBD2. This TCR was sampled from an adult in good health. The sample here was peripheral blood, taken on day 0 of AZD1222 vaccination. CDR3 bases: TGCGCCAGCAGCCAGAACGGACTAGCGGGAGGGCCCTCCGGCACAGATACGCAGTATTTT. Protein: CASSQNGLAGGPSGTDTQYF.